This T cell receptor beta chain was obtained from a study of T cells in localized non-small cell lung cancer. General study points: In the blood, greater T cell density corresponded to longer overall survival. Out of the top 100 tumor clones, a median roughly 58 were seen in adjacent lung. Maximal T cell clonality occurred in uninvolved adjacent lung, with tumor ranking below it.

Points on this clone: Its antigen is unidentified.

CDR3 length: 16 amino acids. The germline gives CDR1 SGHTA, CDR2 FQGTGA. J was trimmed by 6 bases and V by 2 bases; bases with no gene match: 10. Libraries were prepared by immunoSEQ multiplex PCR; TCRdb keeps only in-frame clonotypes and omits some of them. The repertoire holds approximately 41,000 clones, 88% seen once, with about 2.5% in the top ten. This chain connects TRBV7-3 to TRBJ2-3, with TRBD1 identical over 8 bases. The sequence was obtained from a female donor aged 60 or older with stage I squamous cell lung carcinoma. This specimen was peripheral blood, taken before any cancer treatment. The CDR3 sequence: CASSLGQGAGWDTQYF. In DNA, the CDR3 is TGTGCCAGCAGCTTAGGTCAGGGGGCGGGTTGGGATACGCAGTATTTT.